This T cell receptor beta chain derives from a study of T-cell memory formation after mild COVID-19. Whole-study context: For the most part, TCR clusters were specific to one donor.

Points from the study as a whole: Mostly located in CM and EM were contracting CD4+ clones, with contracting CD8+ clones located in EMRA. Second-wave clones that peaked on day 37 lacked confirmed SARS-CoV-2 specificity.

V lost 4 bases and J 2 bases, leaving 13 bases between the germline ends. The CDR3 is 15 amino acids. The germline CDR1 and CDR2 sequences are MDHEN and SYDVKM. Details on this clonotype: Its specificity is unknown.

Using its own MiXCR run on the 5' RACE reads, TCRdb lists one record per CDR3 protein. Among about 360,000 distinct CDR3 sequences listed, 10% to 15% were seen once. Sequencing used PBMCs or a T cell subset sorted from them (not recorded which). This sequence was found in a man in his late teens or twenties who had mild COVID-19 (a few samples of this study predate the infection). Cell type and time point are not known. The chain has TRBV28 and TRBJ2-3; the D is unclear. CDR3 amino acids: CASSSGPVFTDTQYF. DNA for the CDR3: TGTGCCAGCAGTTCGGGCCCGGTGTTCACAGATACGCAGTATTTT.